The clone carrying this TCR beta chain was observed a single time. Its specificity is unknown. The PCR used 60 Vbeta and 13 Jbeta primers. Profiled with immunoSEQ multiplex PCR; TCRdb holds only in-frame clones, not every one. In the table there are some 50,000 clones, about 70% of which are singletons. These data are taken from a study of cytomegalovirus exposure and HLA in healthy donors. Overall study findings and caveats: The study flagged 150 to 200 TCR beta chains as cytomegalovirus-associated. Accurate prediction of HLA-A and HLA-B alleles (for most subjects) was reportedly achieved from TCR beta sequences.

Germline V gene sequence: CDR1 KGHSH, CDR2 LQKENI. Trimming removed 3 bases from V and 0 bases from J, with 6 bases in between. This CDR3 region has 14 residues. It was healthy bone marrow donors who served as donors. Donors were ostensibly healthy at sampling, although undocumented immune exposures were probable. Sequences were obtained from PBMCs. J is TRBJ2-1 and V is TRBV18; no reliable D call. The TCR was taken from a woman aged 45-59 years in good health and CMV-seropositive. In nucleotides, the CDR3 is TGTGCCAGCTCACCTACGAGCTCCTACAATGAGCAGTTCTTC. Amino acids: CASSPTSSYNEQFF.